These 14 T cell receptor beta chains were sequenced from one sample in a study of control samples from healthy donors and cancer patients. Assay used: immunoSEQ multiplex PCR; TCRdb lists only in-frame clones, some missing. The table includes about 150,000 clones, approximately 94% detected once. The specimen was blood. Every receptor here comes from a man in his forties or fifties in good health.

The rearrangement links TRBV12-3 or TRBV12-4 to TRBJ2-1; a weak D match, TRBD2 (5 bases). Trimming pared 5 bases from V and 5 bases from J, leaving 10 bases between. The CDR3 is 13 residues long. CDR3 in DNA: TGTGCCAGCAGTGCCGGACTTAACAATGAGCAGTTCTTC. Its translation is CASSAGLNNEQFF.

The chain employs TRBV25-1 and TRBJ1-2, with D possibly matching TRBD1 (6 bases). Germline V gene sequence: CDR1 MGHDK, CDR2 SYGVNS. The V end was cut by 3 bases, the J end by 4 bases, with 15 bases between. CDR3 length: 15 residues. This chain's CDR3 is CASSDGGSLFYGYTF. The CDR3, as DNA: TGTGCCAGCAGTGATGGGGGCTCTCTCTTCTATGGCTACACCTTC.

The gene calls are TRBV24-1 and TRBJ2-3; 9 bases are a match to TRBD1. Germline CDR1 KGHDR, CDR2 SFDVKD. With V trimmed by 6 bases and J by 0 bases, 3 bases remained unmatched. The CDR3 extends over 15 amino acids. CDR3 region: CATSTGGSSTDTQYF. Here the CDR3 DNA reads TGTGCCACCAGTACAGGGGGCTCGAGCACAGATACGCAGTATTTT.

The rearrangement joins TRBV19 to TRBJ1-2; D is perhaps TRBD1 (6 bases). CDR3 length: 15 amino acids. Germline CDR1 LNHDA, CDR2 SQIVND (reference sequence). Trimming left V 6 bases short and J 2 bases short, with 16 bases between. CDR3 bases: TGTGCCAGTAGCCCCCAGCACAGGGCGAACTATGGCTACACCTTC. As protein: CASSPQHRANYGYTF.

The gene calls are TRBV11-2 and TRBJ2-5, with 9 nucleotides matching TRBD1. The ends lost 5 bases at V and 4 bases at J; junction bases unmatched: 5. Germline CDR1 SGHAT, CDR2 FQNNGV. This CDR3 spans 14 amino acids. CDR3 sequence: CASSPPTGGETQYF. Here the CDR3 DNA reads TGTGCCAGCAGCCCCCCGACAGGGGGAGAGACCCAGTACTTC.

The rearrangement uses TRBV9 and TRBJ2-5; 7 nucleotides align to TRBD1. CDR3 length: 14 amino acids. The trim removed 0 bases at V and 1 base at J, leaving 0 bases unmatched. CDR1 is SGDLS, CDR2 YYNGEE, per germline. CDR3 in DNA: TGTGCCAGCAGCGTAGACAGGGGCCAAGAGACCCAGTACTTC. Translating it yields CASSVDRGQETQYF.

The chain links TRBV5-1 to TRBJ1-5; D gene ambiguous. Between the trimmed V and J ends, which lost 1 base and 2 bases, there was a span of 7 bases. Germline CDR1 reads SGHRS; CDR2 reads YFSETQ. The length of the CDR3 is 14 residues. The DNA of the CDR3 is TGCGCCAGCAGCTTGAAGTGTTGCAATCAGCCCCAGCATTTT. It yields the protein CASSLKCCNQPQHF.

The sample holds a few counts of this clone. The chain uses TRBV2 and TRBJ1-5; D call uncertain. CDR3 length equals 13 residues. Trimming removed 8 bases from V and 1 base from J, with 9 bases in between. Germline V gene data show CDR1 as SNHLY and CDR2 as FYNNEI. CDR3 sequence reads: CASQGRSNQPQHF. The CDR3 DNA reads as TGTGCCAGCCAAGGGCGGAGCAATCAGCCCCAGCATTTT.

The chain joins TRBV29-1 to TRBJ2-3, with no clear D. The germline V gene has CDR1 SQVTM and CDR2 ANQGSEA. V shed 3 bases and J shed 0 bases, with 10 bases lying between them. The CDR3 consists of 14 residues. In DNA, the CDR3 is TGCAGCGTTGAGGGTTGGGGTAGCACAGATACGCAGTATTTT. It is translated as CSVEGWGSTDTQYF.

The CDR3 DNA reads as TGTGCCAGCAGGGACCACAGTGCGCTGAACACTGAAGCTTTCTTT. This encodes CASRDHSALNTEAFF. The chain combines TRBV6-5 with TRBJ1-1, with unresolved D. V was cut by 6 bases and J by 0 bases, with 14 bases left in between. The CDR3 is made up of 15 amino acids. From germline, CDR1 is MNHEY and CDR2 SVGAGI.

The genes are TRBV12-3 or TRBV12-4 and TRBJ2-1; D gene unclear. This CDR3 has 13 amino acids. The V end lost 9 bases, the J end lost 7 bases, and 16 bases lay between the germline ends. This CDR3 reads CASALNRWNEQFF. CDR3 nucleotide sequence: TGTGCCAGTGCCCTGAACCGGTGGAATGAGCAGTTCTTC.

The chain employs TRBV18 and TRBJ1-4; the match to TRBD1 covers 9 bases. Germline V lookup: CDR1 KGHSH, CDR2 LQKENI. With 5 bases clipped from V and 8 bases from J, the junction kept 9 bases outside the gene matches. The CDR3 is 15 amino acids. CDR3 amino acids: CASSGRTGTGEKLFF. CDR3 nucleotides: TGTGCCAGCTCAGGCCGGACAGGGACAGGGGAAAAACTGTTTTTT.

CDR3 DNA: TGTGCCAGCAGTCCCGGGACAGCTAATTCACCCCTCCACTTT. It is translated as CASSPGTANSPLHF. This chain connects TRBV7-3 to TRBJ1-6; 7 bases match TRBD1. This CDR3 spans 14 amino acids. Germline V gene lookup returns CDR1 SGHTA and CDR2 FQGTGA. The V and J ends lost 6 bases and 6 bases, in that order; junction bases with no gene match: 5.

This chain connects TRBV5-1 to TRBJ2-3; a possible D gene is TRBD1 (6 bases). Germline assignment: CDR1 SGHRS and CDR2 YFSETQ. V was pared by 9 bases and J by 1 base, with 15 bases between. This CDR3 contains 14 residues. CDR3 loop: CATRQAGGTDTQYF. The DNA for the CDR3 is TGCGCCACCAGACAGGCTGGGGGCACAGATACGCAGTATTTT.